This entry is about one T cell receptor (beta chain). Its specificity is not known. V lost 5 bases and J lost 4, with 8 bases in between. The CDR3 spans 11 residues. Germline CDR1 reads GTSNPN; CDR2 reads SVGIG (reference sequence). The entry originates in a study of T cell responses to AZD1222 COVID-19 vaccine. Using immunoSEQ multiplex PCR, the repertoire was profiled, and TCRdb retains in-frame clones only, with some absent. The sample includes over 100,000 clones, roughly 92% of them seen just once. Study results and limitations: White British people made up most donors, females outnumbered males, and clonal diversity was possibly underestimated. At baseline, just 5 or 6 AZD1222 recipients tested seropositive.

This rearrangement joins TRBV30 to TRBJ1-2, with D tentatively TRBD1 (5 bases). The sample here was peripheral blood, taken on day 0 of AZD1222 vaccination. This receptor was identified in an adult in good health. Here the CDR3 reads CAWATGYGYTF. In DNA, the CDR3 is TGTGCCTGGGCTACAGGCTATGGCTACACCTTC.